One sample yielded the 20 T cell receptor beta chains listed below, sequenced in a study of human T cells and chemical hapten exposure. TCRdb independently ran MiXCR on the RACE reads; one entry per CDR3 protein. Seen here are about 120,000 distinct CDR3 sequences, 13% observed once, and the top ten hold 2.5% to 3%. Regarding time point: pre-sensitization, week 0. Described treatment: therapeutic diphenylcyclopropenone sensitization with weekly scalp DPC. The specimen was whole blood, collected in connection with sensitization to the hapten diphenylcyclopropenone (DPC). The receptors shown here come from a woman under 30 with alopecia areata. Some clones in this sample may be carry-over from other donors' samples.

This clonotype showed up just a few times. The V call is TRBV13, the J call TRBJ2-3; the match to TRBD1 covers 9 bases. The V and J ends lost 5 bases and 2 bases, in that order; junction bases with no gene match: 8. Germline CDR1 reads PRHDT; CDR2 reads FYEKMQ (reference sequence). This CDR3 has 16 residues. In DNA, the CDR3 is TGTGCCAGCAGCCCCAAGGACAGGGGTTTCACAGATACGCAGTATTTT. It translates to CASSPKDRGFTDTQYF.

CDR3 in amino acids: CASSSSLAGGLRSSYNEQFF. CDR3 nucleotide sequence: TGTGCCAGCAGTTCCTCGCTAGCGGGGGGATTAAGAAGCTCCTACAATGAGCAGTTCTTC. The chain has TRBV28 and TRBJ2-1; TRBD2 matches 11 bases. Germline CDR1 reads MDHEN; CDR2 reads SYDVKM. This CDR3 spans 20 amino acids. Trimming cost V 4 bases and J 0 bases; bases outside gene matches: 14. Looking up the rest from reference TRBV28 and TRBJ2-1 gives the full variable domain: DVKVTQSSRYLVKRTGEKVFLECVQDMDHENMFWYRQDPGLGLRLIYFSYDVKMKEKGDIPEGYSVSREKKERFSLILESASTNQTSMYLCASSSSLAGGLRSSYNEQFFGPGTRLTVL.

This clonotype has at least ten counts. The chain joins TRBV11-2 to TRBJ1-2; D unclear. The germline V and J ends were trimmed by 4 bases and 4 bases, with 16 bases remaining between them. The CDR3 is made up of 15 amino acids. CDR1 and CDR2 from the germline V gene are SGHAT and FQNNGV. CDR3 protein: CASSSTDGGPYGYTF. The CDR3 DNA sequence: TGTGCCAGCAGCTCGACCGACGGCGGGCCCTATGGCTACACCTTC.

At least ten counts were recorded for this clonotype. The chain's CDR3 is CASSQDLVEGATQYF. DNA for the CDR3: TGCGCCAGCAGCCAAGATTTGGTCGAGGGTGCTACGCAGTATTTT. This chain links TRBV4-3 with TRBJ2-3, with D tentatively TRBD2 (5 bases). The CDR3 runs to 15 residues. V lost 0 bases and J 8 bases, leaving 15 bases between the germline ends. Germline values: CDR1 LGHNA, CDR2 YSLEER.

This clonotype appeared a few times. The V and J genes are TRBV18 and TRBJ1-5, with D tentatively TRBD1 (5 bases). Trimming took 6 bases from V and 1 from J, leaving 16 bases between them. Germline V lookup: CDR1 KGHSH, CDR2 LQKENI. This CDR3 region has 16 residues. DNA for the CDR3: TGTGCCAGCTCTCTCACAACCGGGGCCAGCAATCAGCCCCAGCATTTT. Translated: CASSLTTGASNQPQHF.

This clonotype was detected a few times. The genes are TRBV18 and TRBJ1-1, with D unclear. V dropped 3 bases and J dropped 4 bases, with 9 bases sitting between them. Germline V lookup: CDR1 KGHSH, CDR2 LQKENI. The CDR3 contains 13 residues. The CDR3 sequence: CASSPEGPTEAFF. The CDR3 nucleotides read TGTGCCAGCTCACCGGAAGGACCCACTGAAGCTTTCTTT.

The chain couples TRBV4-2 to TRBJ2-6; 7 positions agree with TRBD1. Germline V gene lookup returns CDR1 LGHNA and CDR2 YNFKEQ. Germline trimming cut 7 bases from V and 1 base from J; bases unmatched to any gene: 7. CDR3 size: 16 residues. This CDR3 reads CASTITGASGANVLTF. CDR3 nucleotides: TGTGCCAGCACCATCACAGGGGCTTCTGGGGCCAACGTCCTGACTTTC.

In this sample, this clonotype turned up a few times. At one end, the junction sequence differs from germline, possibly due to a read error. V gene TRBV30 combines with J gene TRBJ2-1, with D maybe TRBD1 (6 bases). The CDR3 has 14 amino acids. CDR1 and CDR2 (germline): GTSNPN, SVGIG (reference sequence). CDR3 protein: CTWAFGGPTNEQFF. The CDR3 DNA is TGTACCTGGGCCTTTGGGGGCCCCACCAATGAGCAGTTCTTC.

The chain has TRBV6-5 and TRBJ2-2, with no clear D. Germline values: CDR1 MNHEY, CDR2 SVGAGI. This CDR3 comprises 16 residues. V was cut by 6 bases and J by 0 bases, with 14 bases left in between. DNA for the CDR3: TGTGCCAGCAGCACCATGGGGATCTCGAACACCGGGGAGCTGTTTTTT. This translates into CASSTMGISNTGELFF.

This clonotype was recorded many times. The CDR3 DNA is TGTGCCAGCAGTCCGGGGGTGGTTAATTCACCCCTCCACTTT. The encoded protein is CASSPGVVNSPLHF. V gene TRBV12-3 or TRBV12-4 combines with J gene TRBJ1-6; possibly TRBD1 for D (5 bases). CDR3 length: 14 amino acids. Between the trimmed V and J ends, which lost 5 bases and 6 bases, there was a span of 11 bases.

The rearrangement links TRBV3-1 to TRBJ1-6; D call uncertain. The germline V gene encodes CDR1 LGHDT and CDR2 YNNKEL (reference sequence). The CDR3 is 17 amino acids. With 4 bases removed from V and 4 bases from J, the gap between germline ends came to 17 bases. For the CDR3, the DNA is TGTGCCAGCAGCCTGTCCCGAAGTCCCTATTATAATTCACCCCTCCACTTT. Residues: CASSLSRSPYYNSPLHF.

This clonotype was observed a handful of times. The V call is TRBV7-9, the J call TRBJ1-1; D is uncertain. Deletions cut 2 bases from V and 7 bases from J, with 8 bases between. CDR3 length: 12 amino acids. Germline CDR1 reads SEHNR; CDR2 reads FQNEAQ (reference sequence). DNA of the CDR3: TGTGCCAGCAGCTTATCCGGGGATGAAGCTTTCTTT. Its translation: CASSLSGDEAFF.

This clonotype appeared many times. V and J are TRBV29-1 and TRBJ2-5; no firm D call. Germline-derived CDR1 and CDR2 are SQVTM and ANQGSEA. Trimming took 6 bases from V and 0 from J, leaving 8 bases between them. CDR3 size: 12 residues. The CDR3 loop is CSVSKNQETQYF. The CDR3 nucleotides read TGCAGCGTGTCTAAGAACCAAGAGACCCAGTACTTC.

The CDR3 here is CASSRGLAGGVDTQYF. CDR3 nucleotides: TGTGCCAGCAGCCGGGGACTAGCGGGGGGCGTGGATACGCAGTATTTT. This chain uses TRBV7-3 with TRBJ2-3, with 15 bases matching TRBD2. Trimming at V came to 5 bases and at J to 6 bases, leaving 6 bases not matched to a gene. CDR3 length: 16 residues. The germline V gene encodes CDR1 SGHTA and CDR2 FQGTGA.

The chain carries TRBV12-3 or TRBV12-4 and TRBJ1-2; D is perhaps TRBD1 (6 bases). V was pared by 7 bases and J by 10 bases, with 25 bases between. This CDR3 contains 15 residues. The CDR3 loop is CASTYHSRQASLYTF. Here the CDR3 DNA reads TGTGCCAGCACTTACCACTCTCGACAGGCCTCCCTCTACACCTTC.

This sequence joins TRBV18 and TRBJ2-1; 8 bases agree with TRBD1. The germline gives CDR1 KGHSH, CDR2 LQKENI. With V trimmed by 3 bases and J by 2 bases, 6 bases remained unmatched. The CDR3 is 16 residues long. In nucleotides, the CDR3 is TGTGCCAGCTCACCGAGGGACAGGCATACCTACAATGAGCAGTTCTTC. The encoded protein is CASSPRDRHTYNEQFF.

This sequence joins TRBV30 and TRBJ1-2, with D tentatively TRBD1 (5 bases). V lost 5 bases to trimming and J lost 6 bases, with 19 bases between them. CDR1 and CDR2 from the germline V gene are GTSNPN and SVGIG (reference sequence). The CDR3 runs 14 residues. The DNA for the CDR3 is TGTGCCTGGTCCGACTCCGGGACCGCTCATGGCTACACCTTC. Translating gives CAWSDSGTAHGYTF.

As to this clonotype: A junction end diverges from the germline sequence, so it may reflect a read error. The J gene is TRBJ2-5, the V gene TRBV28; D may be TRBD2 (6 bases). CDR3 length equals 12 residues. CDR1 is MDHEN and CDR2 is SYDVKM in the germline V gene. CDR3 nucleotide sequence: TGTGCCAGCAGTCCCCTTGGACTAATGGAGCACTTC. It specifies CASSPLGLMEHF.

The chain uses TRBV20-1 and TRBJ1-1, with 9 bases matching TRBD1. This CDR3 comprises 14 residues. The V gene's germline CDR1 is DFQATT and CDR2 SNEGSKA (reference sequence). Trimming cost V 5 bases and J 0 bases; bases outside gene matches: 4. CDR3 bases: TGCAGTGCTGAACGGACAGGGGTGAACACTGAAGCTTTCTTT. The encoded protein is CSAERTGVNTEAFF.

This clonotype has just a few counts. The gene calls are TRBV18 and TRBJ2-5; 7 bases agree with TRBD1. The V gene's germline CDR1 is KGHSH and CDR2 LQKENI. The CDR3 totals 18 residues. The junction had 16 bases not matched to a gene; V was cut back by 3 bases and J by 3 bases. This CDR3 reads CASSPLFIPGTVKETQYF. The CDR3 nucleotides read TGTGCCAGCTCACCTCTATTCATCCCCGGGACAGTAAAAGAGACCCAGTACTTC.